Listed here is a single TCR beta chain. Its antigen is not identified. These data belong to a study of shared clonotypes between healthy human individuals. Study conclusions and caveats: The four-donor shared clonotypes exceeded non-shared clonotypes in generation probability, with non-shared ones scoring lower.

CD45RO-negative cells were positively selected for CCR7, leaving out terminally differentiated effector memory CD45RA+ cells. The V gene end was trimmed by 5 bases and the J gene end by 3 bases; junction bases not matched to a gene: 14. Germline V gives CDR1 MNHEY, CDR2 SMNVEV (reference sequence). The CDR3 extends over 17 amino acids. The assay used deep level. Replicate PCRs run on sorted subsets employed roughly 190 ng DNA, approximately 30,000 T cell genomes. Measured with immunoSEQ multiplex PCR; TCRdb has only the in-frame clones, and not every one. The sample has about 680,000 clones, roughly 94% seen once.

This sequence joins TRBV27 and TRBJ2-5, with 8 bases lining up with TRBD2. The sample taken for sequencing was naive CD8+ T cells sorted from blood. This receptor was identified in a man aged 30-40 years in good health. DNA for the CDR3: TGTGCCAGCAGTCCTTTCAGCCGACTAGCGACAGAAGAGACCCAGTACTTC. Its protein product is CASSPFSRLATEETQYF.